These T cell receptor beta chains were read from a single sample in a study of long-term antiretroviral therapy in people with HIV. Method: immunoSEQ multiplex PCR; TCRdb's copy keeps in-frame clones and lacks some. The sample consists of 20,000 or so clones, approximately 84% of them appearing once. The sequencing here drew on unsorted PBMCs, taken 0.9 years after starting antiretroviral therapy. These receptors were collected from a man aged 18 to 30 with HIV. The conserved cysteine and the conserved F or W are not part of the CDR3 here. The order of the fields is V gene, J gene, CDR3 protein.

V: TRBV5-1
J: TRBJ2-5
CDR3: ASSSLGLQGETQY

V: TRBV10-3
J: TRBJ2-1
CDR3: ATHWRGDSNNEQF

V: TRBV4-2
J: TRBJ1-3
CDR3: ASSQDWSGYDTIY

V: TRBV7-2
J: TRBJ2-3
CDR3: ASSPDGRGTLRDTQY

V: TRBV4-1
J: TRBJ1-6
CDR3: ASSQGILGGNSPLH

V: TRBV27
J: TRBJ2-5
CDR3: ASSLWSNRGTSQETQY

V: TRBV7-9
J: TRBJ2-7
CDR3: ASSSSGEQY

V: TRBV7-3
J: TRBJ2-2
CDR3: ASSPLGVTGELF

V: TRBV7-6
J: TRBJ1-1
CDR3: ASSLNTYTEAF

V: TRBV5-4
J: TRBJ2-1
CDR3: ASSLVAGPYNEQF

V: TRBV6-1
J: TRBJ1-1
CDR3: ASGKTDDTEAF

V: TRBV2
J: TRBJ2-2
CDR3: ASPTTSGGTGELF

V: TRBV18
J: TRBJ2-5
CDR3: ASSTGLEETQY

V: TRBV6-5
J: TRBJ1-3
CDR3: ASSYVLGAGNTIY

V: TRBV6-6
J: TRBJ2-3
CDR3: ASTLGTYTDTQY

V: TRBV19
J: TRBJ1-5
CDR3: ASSGLSRNQPQH

V: TRBV5-1
J: TRBJ1-2
CDR3: ASSYDSSAGGYT

V: TRBV5-6
J: TRBJ1-6
CDR3: ASSFRRGRGVYNSPLH

V: TRBV7-6
J: TRBJ2-5
CDR3: ASSSGQGKETQY

V: TRBV5-5
J: TRBJ1-1
CDR3: ASSGDSSWNPEAF

V: TRBV10-3
J: TRBJ2-7
CDR3: AISDATSGNEQY

V: TRBV7-9
J: TRBJ2-7
CDR3: ASSEQNYEYEQY

V: TRBV4-2
J: TRBJ1-4
CDR3: ASSQGESNEKLF

V: TRBV28
J: TRBJ2-1
CDR3: ASSLGQGVDEQF

V: TRBV28
J: TRBJ2-5
CDR3: ASSFRKETQY

V: TRBV14
J: TRBJ1-1
CDR3: ASSQEAFMNTEAF

V: TRBV19
J: TRBJ1-6
CDR3: ASSIISPAYNSPLH

V: TRBV2
J: TRBJ2-3
CDR3: ASSGASTDTQY

V: TRBV11-3
J: TRBJ2-2
CDR3: ASSPWGGGLNTGELF

V: TRBV27
J: TRBJ1-1
CDR3: ASTLTGAGTEAF

V: TRBV7-3
J: TRBJ1-1
CDR3: ASSSQDRPEAF

V: TRBV4-1
J: TRBJ1-4
CDR3: ASSVVGNLEKLF

V: TRBV7-7
J: TRBJ2-5
CDR3: ASSSGGTFQETQY

V: TRBV6-6
J: TRBJ1-6
CDR3: ASSSPQVVNSPLH

V: TRBV27
J: TRBJ2-2
CDR3: ASSLATSVEELF

V: TRBV12-5
J: TRBJ2-3
CDR3: ASGRPGEPDTQY

V: TRBV5-6
J: TRBJ2-1
CDR3: ASGTGHNEQF

V: TRBV13
J: TRBJ1-4
CDR3: ASSSFEGQTREKLF

V: TRBV18
J: TRBJ1-1
CDR3: ASSPLGTGDTEAF

V: TRBV4-1
J: TRBJ1-1
CDR3: ATSQAFRTEAF

V: TRBV25-1
J: TRBJ2-1
CDR3: ASSDLDSYNEQF

V: TRBV4-1
J: TRBJ1-3
CDR3: ASSQESLGNTIY

V: TRBV5-6
J: TRBJ1-2
CDR3: ASSLLGQSNYGYT

V: TRBV9
J: TRBJ1-1
CDR3: ASSVVPEGGTEAF

V: TRBV27
J: TRBJ1-3
CDR3: ASVNRAGNTIY

V: TRBV2
J: TRBJ1-3
CDR3: ASSHRDREISSGNTIY